A selection of T cell receptor beta chains follows, all from one sample in a study of blood T cell repertoires in COVID-19. Here immunoSEQ multiplex PCR was the method, and the copy in TCRdb shows in-frame clones only, minus some. Seen here are fewer than 350,000 clones, roughly 90% observed once, and the top ten hold just under 9.5%. Material: peripheral blood. The source of these receptors is a man younger than 35 with active or convalescent COVID-19. The CDR3 runs from the conserved cysteine through the conserved F or W. D genes are given only for firm matches. Clone size is shown for a subset of rows, as once, few, many or a class of expanded clone.

d_call,v_call,j_call,clone_size,cdr3_nt,cdr3_aa
TRBD1,TRBV18,TRBJ1-2,-,TGTGCCAGCTCACCAGCACGGGACAGAAACTATGGCTACACCTTC,CASSPARDRNYGYTF
-,TRBV10-3,TRBJ1-2,-,TGTGCCACCACCGGGGTCGTCGGGCTTGGCTACACCTTC,CATTGVVGLGYTF
TRBD2,TRBV10-2,TRBJ2-5,-,TGCGCCAGCCGGACTAGCGGGGGGCTACAAGAGACCCAGTACTTC,CASRTSGGLQETQYF
TRBD1,TRBV6-5,TRBJ1-3,-,TGTGCCAGCAGAAACAGGGGGCAAGGAAACACCATATATTTT,CASRNRGQGNTIYF
TRBD2,TRBV12-3/TRBV12-4,TRBJ2-7,-,TGTGCCAGCAGTTACGGGGGGGAGCAGTACTTC,CASSYGGEQYF
-,TRBV9,TRBJ1-6,-,TGTGCCAGCAGCGCCCACGGGGAGTCACCCCTCCACTTT,CASSAHGESPLHF
-,TRBV12-3/TRBV12-4,TRBJ2-1,-,TGTGCCAGCAGTCCCCGTGTATTGGAGCAGTTCTTC,CASSPRVLEQFF
-,TRBV25-1,TRBJ1-4,-,TGTGCCAGCAGTGAAGCCGGGACTAAAGGAAAACTGTTTTTT,CASSEAGTKGKLFF
-,TRBV13,TRBJ1-2,-,TGTGCCAGCAGCTTAGGTTTGGGGGGAGTCAGAGCTAACTATGGCTACACCTTC,CASSLGLGGVRANYGYTF
TRBD1,TRBV7-8,TRBJ2-7,-,TGTGCCAGCAGCTTGGCCGGGACAGCCTACGAGCAGTACTTC,CASSLAGTAYEQYF
-,TRBV5-6,TRBJ1-4,once,TGTGCCAGCAGCTTGGGGGCGACAGTAGAAAAACTGTTTTTT,CASSLGATVEKLFF
-,TRBV6-2/TRBV6-3,TRBJ2-7,-,TGTGCCAGCAGTACAACCGGAGGTCGTGAGCAGTACTTC,CASSTTGGREQYF
TRBD2,TRBV5-4,TRBJ2-3,-,TGTGCCAGCAGCTTGGTACTAGCGGGGATCACAGATACGCAGTATTTT,CASSLVLAGITDTQYF
-,TRBV9,TRBJ1-4,-,TGTGCCAGCAGCCCTGGGACTCTAAGGCAGGGCATATTTTTT,CASSPGTLRQGIFF
TRBD1,TRBV29-1,TRBJ1-3,-,TGCAGCGTTAGGGGACAGGGGACAACTATGTCCGGAAACACCATATATTTT,CSVRGQGTTMSGNTIYF
-,TRBV5-6,TRBJ1-5,-,TGTGCCAGCAGCTTGTCGCTCCTAGTAGGTGGCAATCAGCCCCAGCATTTT,CASSLSLLVGGNQPQHF
-,TRBV28,TRBJ2-2,-,TGTGCCAGCAGTAGACAGAGCCGCACCGGGGAGCTGTTTTTT,CASSRQSRTGELFF
-,TRBV2,TRBJ1-1,-,TGTGCCAGACTTGGAAGGGGTACTGAAGCTTTCTTT,CARLGRGTEAFF
TRBD2,TRBV4-3,TRBJ2-3,-,TGCGCCAGCAGCCAGGCTCCTAGCGGGGTTAGCACAGATACGCAGTATTTT,CASSQAPSGVSTDTQYF
TRBD2,TRBV9,TRBJ2-1,-,TGTGCCAGCAGCGCGCGGACTAGCGGGGGGAAAGATGAGCAGTTCTTC,CASSARTSGGKDEQFF
TRBD2,TRBV7-6,TRBJ2-7,-,TGTGCCAGCAGCTCTGTATCTAGCGGGGCGACCTACGAGCAGTACTTC,CASSSVSSGATYEQYF
TRBD1,TRBV29-1,TRBJ2-2,-,TGCAGCGTCCCGGGACAGATCACCGGGGAGCTGTTTTTT,CSVPGQITGELFF
TRBD1,TRBV29-1,TRBJ1-2,-,TGCAGCTCCGGAGGGGGACAGGGACTGAGCGGCTACACCTTC,CSSGGGQGLSGYTF
TRBD1,TRBV18,TRBJ1-2,-,TGTGCCAGCTCACCAGGGACAGGGTATGGCTACACCTTC,CASSPGTGYGYTF
TRBD2,TRBV10-3,TRBJ2-1,-,TGTGCCATCAGGGAAACTTCCGGGGGGGCCGGGAATGAGCAGTTCTTC,CAIRETSGGAGNEQFF
-,TRBV11-2,TRBJ2-7,-,TGTGCCAGCGCTGCGGGCCTCAAGAACGAGCAGTACTTC,CASAAGLKNEQYF
TRBD1,TRBV6-5,TRBJ2-1,-,TGTGCCAGCAGTTTTTTAACAGGGGGTGGCAATGAGCAGTTCTTC,CASSFLTGGGNEQFF
-,TRBV19,TRBJ1-1,-,TGTGCCAGTAGTATCAGGGGCGAAAACACTGAAGCTTTCTTT,CASSIRGENTEAFF
-,TRBV2,TRBJ1-1,few,TGTGCCAGCAGTGAAACAGGGAACACTGAAGCTTTCTTT,CASSETGNTEAFF
-,TRBV24-1,TRBJ1-6,few,TGTGCCACCAGTGATTCACCCAGGAATGTTTCACCCCTCCACTTT,CATSDSPRNVSPLHF
-,TRBV27,TRBJ2-2,-,TGTGCCAGCAGTCCGGACACCGGGGAGCTGTTTTTT,CASSPDTGELFF
TRBD2,TRBV28,TRBJ2-1,-,TGTGCCAGCAGTAGGCGGGAGGGGGAGCAGTTCTTC,CASSRREGEQFF
-,TRBV27,TRBJ1-1,-,TGTGCCAGCAGTTTTTTTTCGAGGGACACTGAAGCTTTCTTT,CASSFFSRDTEAFF
TRBD1,TRBV11-2,TRBJ1-6,-,TGTGCCAGCAGCTTAAAACAGGGGGTTTCACCCCTCCACTTT,CASSLKQGVSPLHF
-,TRBV3-1/TRBV3-2,TRBJ2-5,-,TGTGCCAGCAGCCAAGTGACAGCCCAAGAGACCCAGTACTTC,CASSQVTAQETQYF
TRBD2,TRBV6-5,TRBJ2-1,-,TGTGCCAGCAGCGATATAGCGGGGACCTACAATGAGCAGTTCTTC,CASSDIAGTYNEQFF
-,TRBV12-3/TRBV12-4,TRBJ2-7,once,TGTGCCAGCAGTTTAGCCCTCTACGAGCAGTACTTC,CASSLALYEQYF
TRBD1,TRBV6-5,TRBJ1-1,-,TGTGCCAGCACCATGACAGGGTTGACTGAAGCTTTCTTT,CASTMTGLTEAFF
TRBD2,TRBV9,TRBJ2-5,once,TGTGCCAGCAGCGTTGGACTAGCGGAGAGGGGAGAGACCCAGTACTTC,CASSVGLAERGETQYF
TRBD1,TRBV2,TRBJ1-6,few,TGTGCCAGCAGGACCGGGACAGAGAACTCACCCCTCCACTTT,CASRTGTENSPLHF